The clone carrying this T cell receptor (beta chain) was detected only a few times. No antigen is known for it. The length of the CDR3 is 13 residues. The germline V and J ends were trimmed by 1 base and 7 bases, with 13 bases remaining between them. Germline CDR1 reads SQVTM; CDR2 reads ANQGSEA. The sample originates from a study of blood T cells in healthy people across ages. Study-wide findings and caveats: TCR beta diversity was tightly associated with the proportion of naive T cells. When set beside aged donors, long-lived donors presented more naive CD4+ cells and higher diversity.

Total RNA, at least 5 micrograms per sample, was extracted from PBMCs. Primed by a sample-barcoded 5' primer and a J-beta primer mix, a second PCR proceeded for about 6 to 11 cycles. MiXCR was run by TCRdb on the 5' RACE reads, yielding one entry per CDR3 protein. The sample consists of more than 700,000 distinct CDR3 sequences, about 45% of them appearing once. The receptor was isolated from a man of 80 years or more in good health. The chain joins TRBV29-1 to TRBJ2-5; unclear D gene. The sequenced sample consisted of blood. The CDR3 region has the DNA TGCAGCGTTGAAGTTACGGGCGAGGCGACCCAGTACTTC. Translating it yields CSVEVTGEATQYF.